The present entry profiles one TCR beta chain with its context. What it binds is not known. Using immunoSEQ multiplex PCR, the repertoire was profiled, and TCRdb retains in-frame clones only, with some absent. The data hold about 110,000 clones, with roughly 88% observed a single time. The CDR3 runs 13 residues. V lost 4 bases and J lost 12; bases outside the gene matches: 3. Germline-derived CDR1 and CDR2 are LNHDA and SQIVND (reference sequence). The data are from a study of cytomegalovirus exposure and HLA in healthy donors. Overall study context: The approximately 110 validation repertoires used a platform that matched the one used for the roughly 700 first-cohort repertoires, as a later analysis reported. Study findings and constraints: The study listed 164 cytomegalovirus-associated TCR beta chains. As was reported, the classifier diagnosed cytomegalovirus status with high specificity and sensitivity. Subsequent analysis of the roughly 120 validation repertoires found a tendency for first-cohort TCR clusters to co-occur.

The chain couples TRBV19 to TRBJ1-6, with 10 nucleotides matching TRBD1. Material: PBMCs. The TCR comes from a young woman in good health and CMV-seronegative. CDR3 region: CASSTGQGLPLHF. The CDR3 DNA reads TGTGCCAGTAGTACGGGACAGGGGTTACCCCTCCACTTT.